Shown below are 8 T cell receptor beta chains from a single sample sequenced in a study of shared clonotypes between healthy human individuals (dated by TCRdb to between 2020 and 2021). The library was produced with the immunoSEQ multiplex PCR assay. The immuneACCESS repertoire file appears here via TCRdb, limited to in-frame rearrangements. These files lack a portion of the clones; in checked studies, under half of the deficit traces to unresolved V genes, and the cause of the others is not known. The sample has about 110,000 clones on record, about 71% of them singletons. The top ten constitute roughly 22% of the sample. Source material: memory CD8+ T cells sorted from blood. What the cell subset or site label conveys for this sample: CD45RO+ cells pooled with CCR7-negative TemRA cells. These receptors were obtained from a woman in her twenties or thirties in good health.

The V and J genes are TRBV30 and TRBJ1-1; 7 positions match TRBD1. The CDR3 is 19 amino acids. With 0 bases clipped from V and 1 base from J, the junction kept 17 bases outside the gene matches. Germline lookup yields CDR1 GTSNPN and CDR2 SVGIG (reference sequence). The CDR3: CAWSVRRGRIRMSNTEAFF. The CDR3 nucleotides are TGTGCCTGGAGTGTACGTAGGGGGCGAATCCGGATGTCGAACACTGAAGCTTTCTTT. Full variable domain (remainder filled in from reference TRBV30 and TRBJ1-1): SQTIHQWPATLVQPVGSPLSLECTVEGTSNPNLYWYRQAAGRGLQLLFYSVGIGQISSEVPQNLSASRPQDRQFILSSKKLLLSDSGFYLCAWSVRRGRIRMSNTEAFFGQGTRLTVV.

The chain has TRBV19 and TRBJ1-2; perhaps TRBD1 as D (6 bases). The germline CDR1 and CDR2 sequences are LNHDA and SQIVND (reference sequence). The CDR3 runs 19 residues. Trimming removed 3 bases from V and 4 bases from J, with 27 bases in between. CDR3 loop: CASSILHGTGTKGGYGYTF. The CDR3 DNA is TGTGCCAGTAGTATCTTACACGGAACGGGGACAAAAGGGGGCTATGGCTACACCTTC.

The rearrangement links TRBV27 to TRBJ1-1, with 10 bases aligning to TRBD1. This CDR3 is built from 17 residues. Trimming took 3 bases from V and 5 from J; bases not matched to a gene: 12. CDR1 is MNHEY and CDR2 is SMNVEV in the germline V gene (reference sequence). The CDR3: CASSFIRTGGIGTEAFF. CDR3 DNA: TGTGCCAGCAGTTTTATTAGGACAGGGGGAATAGGGACTGAAGCTTTCTTT.

This clone was counted at least ten times. This sequence joins TRBV27 and TRBJ1-1; 7 bases fit TRBD1. V shed 5 bases and J 0 bases; nucleotides not matched to a gene: 9. The CDR3 covers 16 residues. CDR1 MNHEY and CDR2 SMNVEV come from the germline V gene (reference sequence). The CDR3, as DNA: TGTGCCAGCAGTCGTCGGCAAGGGGGCGTGAACACTGAAGCTTTCTTT. This codes for CASSRRQGGVNTEAFF.

The gene calls are TRBV11-1 and TRBJ1-2; 9 positions match TRBD1. CDR1 and CDR2 (germline): SGHAT, FQDESV (reference sequence). Losses at the gene ends were 3 bases for V and 4 bases for J; bases not matched to a gene: 6. CDR3 length: 15 residues. CDR3 protein: CASSFLGQGIYGYTF. CDR3 DNA: TGTGCCAGCAGCTTCCTGGGACAGGGCATCTATGGCTACACCTTC.

The chain links TRBV4-1 to TRBJ2-4; no clear D. This CDR3 comprises 17 residues. In germline, CDR1 is MGHRA, CDR2 YSYEKL. The V gene lost 1 base and the J gene lost 8 bases, with 21 bases spanning the gap. CDR3 sequence (DNA): TGCGCCAGCAGCCAAGCCCCTACACGGACGAGTGGGGACATTCAGTACTTC. Protein product: CASSQAPTRTSGDIQYF.

The chain is built from TRBV5-8 and TRBJ1-2; 7 bases fit TRBD1. The CDR3 runs 18 residues. V was clipped by 4 bases and J by 6 bases; unmatched bases: 21. Germline V gene lookup returns CDR1 SGHTS and CDR2 YDEGEE. The CDR3 DNA reads TGTGCCAGCAGCCAAGAATTGCCTGAGCCCCGGGACAGAAATGGCTACACCTTC. It translates to CASSQELPEPRDRNGYTF.

This chain links TRBV10-2 with TRBJ1-1; no definite D call. Trimming cost V 4 bases and J 10 bases, with 13 bases left between them. Germline assignment: CDR1 WSHSY and CDR2 SAAADI. This CDR3 region has 12 residues. The CDR3 protein is CASSGKGRLAFF. The CDR3 DNA reads TGCGCCAGCAGTGGTAAAGGGAGGTTAGCTTTCTTT.